This TCR beta chain came from a study of vaccination and CD4 T cells after COVID-19. Study information: Stimuli were overlapping spike peptide pools of SARS-CoV-2 and three common cold coronaviruses (HCoV-NL63, HCoV-OC43, HCoV-229E). As a positive control, some control cultures were given a CEFX pool, while others were given an HIV-1 Nef pool or no peptide. Study-level findings and limits: Among reactive clones from convalescent patients, a median roughly 85% appeared only post-vaccination.

Treatment denoted: 10-day PBMC culture with coronavirus spike peptide pools or control peptides (ViraFEST assay). One should note that the unexposed donor's CD4+ T cells were collected before the COVID-19 pandemic (2011-2018). Details on this clonotype: The antigen is undetermined.

CDR3 size: 16 residues. Looked up from germline, CDR1 is MNHNS and CDR2 is SASEGT. V was shortened by 7 bases and J by 0 bases, with 16 bases between the two germline ends. Sequencing of cultured CD4+ T cell DNA used the Oncomine TCR Beta short-read assay. Cultured CD4+ T cells yielded the extracted genomic DNA. Each CDR3 protein gets one entry after TCRdb re-called the PCR reads with MiXCR. The table shows about 7,000 distinct CDR3 sequences, with approximately 34% occurring only once. The genes are TRBV6-1 and TRBJ1-3; D is ambiguous. The clonotype comes from a human donor in good health. The sample comprised CD4+ T cells from blood, cultured in vitro. CDR3 coding DNA: TGTGCCAGCACCCTCACGTGGGGAAGCTCTGGAAACACCATATATTTT. This translates into CASTLTWGSSGNTIYF.